This passage covers 21 T cell receptor beta chains from one sample sequenced in a study of Tregs in tolerant kidney transplant recipients. No cognate antigen is known for these TCRs. The table came from immunoSEQ multiplex PCR; TCRdb's copy has only in-frame clones and leaves some out. The sample holds a few thousand clones, around two fifths seen once. Sequencing input: Tregs from blood grown in culture. The receptors stem from a human donor in good health.

This clone is medium-sized (0.01 to 0.1%) within its sample. V usage is TRBV27 and J usage is TRBJ2-2; possibly TRBD1 for D (6 bases). This CDR3 comprises 15 residues. Looked up from germline, CDR1 is MNHEY and CDR2 is SMNVEV (reference sequence). Trimming took off 3 bases at V and 4 bases at J, with 12 bases between the two ends. In DNA, the CDR3 is TGTGCCAGCAGTTTGGAGTGGGGGCGCACCGGGGAGCTGTTTTTT. It yields the protein CASSLEWGRTGELFF.

The rearrangement joins TRBV5-8 to TRBJ2-3, with D perhaps TRBD2 (5 bases). The CDR3 length is 14 residues. The ends were cut back, 3 bases at V and 1 base at J, with 9 bases in the middle. Germline CDR1 is SGHTS and CDR2 is YDEGEE. Written as DNA, the CDR3 is TGTGCCAGCAGCTCTAGGACTGGCACAGATACGCAGTATTTT. Its translation is CASSSRTGTDTQYF.

This clone has only a few counts. This chain uses TRBV6-6 with TRBJ2-7; D uncertain. This CDR3 has 14 residues. Germline CDR1 and CDR2: MNHNY and SVGAGI (reference sequence). Trimming took off 3 bases at V and 1 base at J, with 10 bases between the two ends. The CDR3 DNA is TGTGCCAGCAGTTATGGGCCAGCTTCCTACGAGCAGTACTTC. It translates to CASSYGPASYEQYF.

This clone rates as large (0.1 to 1%). The chain has TRBV11-2 and TRBJ2-5; tentatively, D is TRBD2 (6 bases). Germline V gives CDR1 SGHAT, CDR2 FQNNGV. With 4 bases removed from V and 5 bases from J, the gap between germline ends came to 14 bases. The CDR3 spans 14 residues. The CDR3: CASSSGLTVETQYF. CDR3 DNA sequence: TGTGCCAGCAGCTCCGGACTAACGGTCGAGACCCAGTACTTC.

V is TRBV6-1 and J is TRBJ1-1; D is possibly TRBD1 (5 bases). The CDR3 loop spans 11 amino acids. The germline CDR1 and CDR2 sequences are MNHNS and SASEGT. Trimming pared 5 bases from V and 5 bases from J, leaving 6 bases between. The CDR3 is CASSYRTEAFF. In nucleotides, the CDR3 is TGTGCCAGCAGTTACAGGACTGAAGCTTTCTTT.

This clone is labeled as medium-sized. The rearrangement joins TRBV6-5 to TRBJ1-2; the D is unclear. V gave up 0 bases and J gave up 0 bases, with 5 bases separating them. CDR3 length: 14 amino acids. CDR1 and CDR2 from the germline V gene are MNHEY and SVGAGI. CDR3 sequence: CASSYSAANYGYTF. CDR3 DNA sequence: TGTGCCAGCAGTTACTCGGCGGCTAACTATGGCTACACCTTC.

This clone qualifies as medium-sized. The chain links TRBV6-1 to TRBJ1-5; no firm D call. In germline, CDR1 is MNHNS, CDR2 SASEGT. Trimming took off 6 bases at V and 4 bases at J, with 13 bases between the two ends. CDR3 length: 14 amino acids. The CDR3, as DNA: TGTGCCAGCAGCCGGGCCGAAAGGAATCAGCCCCAGCATTTT. This encodes CASSRAERNQPQHF.

The rearrangement links TRBV5-1 to TRBJ2-1; D might be TRBD2 (5 bases). The CDR3 consists of 15 residues. Germline assignment: CDR1 SGHRS and CDR2 YFSETQ. V lost 3 bases and J 4 bases, leaving 14 bases between the germline ends. The CDR3 loop is CASSYEGAFYNEQFF. As DNA, the CDR3 is TGCGCCAGCAGCTATGAGGGAGCTTTTTACAATGAGCAGTTCTTC.

This clone was detected only a few times. The V gene is TRBV5-1, the J gene TRBJ2-1; 7 nucleotides agree with TRBD2. Germline V CDR1 and CDR2: SGHRS, YFSETQ. This CDR3 has 16 amino acids. Germline trimming cut 0 bases from V and 2 bases from J; bases unmatched to any gene: 5. CDR3 nucleotides: TGCGCCAGCAGCTTGGATCGGGGGGACCCCTACAATGAGCAGTTCTTC. Translated: CASSLDRGDPYNEQFF.

This chain links TRBV10-3 with TRBJ1-4, with D perhaps TRBD1 (5 bases). Germline CDR1 is ENHRY and CDR2 is SYGVKD. Trimming cost V 4 bases and J 7 bases, with 13 bases left between them. This CDR3 has 14 residues. The CDR3 DNA follows: TGTGCCATCAGTGGAACAGGTTGGGGTGAAAAACTGTTTTTT. Translating gives CAISGTGWGEKLFF.

This clone is deemed large. The J gene is TRBJ2-7, the V gene TRBV5-1; 12 nucleotides align to TRBD2. The CDR3 length is 14 residues. J lost 2 bases, V lost 3 bases, and 0 bases had no gene match. Germline CDR1 SGHRS, CDR2 YFSETQ. As DNA, the CDR3 is TGCGCCAGCAGCTGGACTAGCGGGGCCTACGAGCAGTACTTC. This gives the protein CASSWTSGAYEQYF.

This clone was observed a handful of times. The V gene is TRBV18, the J gene TRBJ1-1; 8 bases match TRBD1. The CDR3 covers 12 residues. V was pared by 3 bases and J by 11 bases, with 5 bases of the junction left unmatched. Looked up from germline, CDR1 is KGHSH and CDR2 is LQKENI. In nucleotides, the CDR3 is TGTGCCAGCTCACCGACAGGGGTCGACGCTTTCTTT. Its protein is CASSPTGVDAFF.

V and J are TRBV4-1 and TRBJ2-2; 10 nucleotides align to TRBD2. J lost 2 bases, V lost 7 bases, and 10 bases had no gene match. Germline V CDR1 and CDR2: MGHRA, YSYEKL. This CDR3 has 17 residues. The CDR3 coding sequence is TGCGCCAGCACCCCCTGGCTAGCGGGAGCAAACACCGGGGAGCTGTTTTTT. Amino acids: CASTPWLAGANTGELFF.

The table lists this clone with a few counts. The chain combines TRBV29-1 with TRBJ2-1; D might be TRBD2 (6 bases). Between the trimmed V and J ends, which lost 4 bases and 2 bases, there was a span of 12 bases. Germline V gene data show CDR1 as SQVTM and CDR2 as ANQGSEA. The length of the CDR3 is 14 residues. The CDR3 DNA reads TGCAGCGTTGCCCGAGGAGGGCCCTACAATGAGCAGTTCTTC. This sequence encodes CSVARGGPYNEQFF.

V and J are TRBV5-8 and TRBJ2-3; possible D gene TRBD1, 6 bases. Trimming removed 4 bases from V and 4 bases from J, with 16 bases in between. This CDR3 region has 15 residues. Germline loops: CDR1 SGHTS, CDR2 YDEGEE. CDR3 in DNA: TGTGCCAGCAGCATAACAGGGATCAAGGCAGATACGCAGTATTTT. It is translated as CASSITGIKADTQYF.

In this sample, this clone turned up a few times. V usage is TRBV7-8 and J usage is TRBJ1-6; possibly TRBD1 for D (6 bases). V shed 4 bases and J shed 9 bases, with 16 bases lying between them. The CDR3 loop spans 15 amino acids. Germline V gene data show CDR1 as SGHVS and CDR2 as FQNEAQ. The CDR3 region has the DNA TGTGCCAGCAGCTCCGAGGGGGGGCTGATTTCACCCCTCCACTTT. Encoded protein: CASSSEGGLISPLHF.

The V gene is TRBV19, the J gene TRBJ1-2; D gene uncertain. The CDR3 extends over 15 amino acids. Germline V gene lookup returns CDR1 LNHDA and CDR2 SQIVND (reference sequence). Trimming removed 5 bases at V and 4 bases at J, with 17 bases between. CDR3 coding DNA: TGTGCCAGTAGTCCTTGGACCATCTTCTTCTATGGCTACACCTTC. Translating gives CASSPWTIFFYGYTF.

This chain uses TRBV6-1 with TRBJ1-5, with TRBD1 matching 7 bases. CDR1 MNHNS and CDR2 SASEGT come from the germline V gene. This CDR3 is 14 amino acids long. V shed 6 bases and J 6 bases; nucleotides not matched to a gene: 8. CDR3 DNA sequence: TGTGCCAGCAGGGACACAGGGGCGGCTCAGCCCCAGCATTTT. This encodes CASRDTGAAQPQHF.

A few counts support this clone. The chain links TRBV6-5 to TRBJ1-2; D is perhaps TRBD1 (5 bases). V dropped 2 bases and J dropped 8 bases, with 12 bases sitting between them. There are 13 residues in the CDR3. Germline CDR1 reads MNHEY; CDR2 reads SVGAGI. This chain's CDR3 is CASSYNGALGYTF. For the CDR3, the DNA is TGTGCCAGCAGTTACAACGGGGCGTTGGGCTACACCTTC.

V is TRBV19 and J is TRBJ2-2, with 12 bases matching TRBD1. Germline-derived CDR1 and CDR2 are LNHDA and SQIVND (reference sequence). There are 14 residues in the CDR3. Trimming took 11 bases from V and 4 from J; bases not matched to a gene: 5. CDR3 protein: CAGGTGGFTGELFF. The CDR3, as DNA: TGTGCCGGGGGGACAGGGGGCTTCACCGGGGAGCTGTTTTTT.

V is TRBV29-1 and J is TRBJ2-7; D is unclear. Trimming removed 7 bases at V and 3 bases at J, with 4 bases between. This CDR3 spans 9 amino acids. CDR1 and CDR2 (germline): SQVTM, ANQGSEA. For the CDR3, the DNA is TGCAGCGCTTTCTACGAGCAGTACTTC. This translates into CSAFYEQYF.